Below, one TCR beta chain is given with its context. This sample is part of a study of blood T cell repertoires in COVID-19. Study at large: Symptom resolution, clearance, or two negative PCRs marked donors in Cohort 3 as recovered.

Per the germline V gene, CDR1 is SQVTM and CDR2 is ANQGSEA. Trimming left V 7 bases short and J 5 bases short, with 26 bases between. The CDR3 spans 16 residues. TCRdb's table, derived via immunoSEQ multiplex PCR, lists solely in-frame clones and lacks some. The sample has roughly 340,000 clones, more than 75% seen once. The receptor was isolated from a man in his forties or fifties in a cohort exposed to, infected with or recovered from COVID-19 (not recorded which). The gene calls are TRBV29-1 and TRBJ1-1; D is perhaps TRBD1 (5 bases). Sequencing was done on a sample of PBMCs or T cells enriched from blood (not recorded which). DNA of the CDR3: TGCAGCGCCGTGGGGCGGACACTCCTACGGGGGACTGAAGCTTTCTTT. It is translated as CSAVGRTLLRGTEAFF.